A single sample is the source of the 2 T cell receptor beta chains below, sequenced in a study of vaccination effects on CD4 cells after COVID-19. Libraries were prepared by immunoSEQ multiplex PCR; TCRdb keeps only in-frame clonotypes and omits some of them. Of some 17,000 clones in the sample, approximately 70% are singletons; the top ten hold 8% to 9.5%. CD4+ T cells specific for antigen were expanded with viral peptide pools by the ViraFEST assay before sequencing. Following culture for under 12 days, CD4+ T cells were isolated. Vaccine administered to participants consisted of two doses of either BNT162b2 or mRNA-1273. What these receptors recognize is not known. The specimen was CD4+ T cells from PBMCs cultured with SARS-CoV-2 spike peptides, collected after COVID-19 vaccination. These receptors were taken from a human donor who received a COVID-19 vaccine.

This clone was detected only a few times. The J gene is TRBJ2-2, the V gene TRBV19; the match to TRBD1 covers 11 bases. V was clipped by 5 bases and J by 1 base; unmatched bases: 6. There are 17 residues in the CDR3. The germline V gene has CDR1 LNHDA and CDR2 SQIVND (reference sequence). CDR3 DNA sequence: TGTGCCAGTAGTTCCCGGACAGGGGGCCGGAACACCGGGGAGCTGTTTTTT. Its translation is CASSSRTGGRNTGELFF.

V gene TRBV19 combines with J gene TRBJ1-1; 9 bases are shared with TRBD1. The V gene end was trimmed by 6 bases and the J gene end by 7 bases; junction bases not matched to a gene: 12. Germline lookup yields CDR1 LNHDA and CDR2 SQIVND (reference sequence). The CDR3 covers 15 residues. The CDR3 here is CASSHKLGQGYEAFF. DNA for the CDR3: TGTGCCAGTAGCCACAAACTCGGACAGGGGTATGAAGCTTTCTTT. Using reference TRBV19 and TRBJ1-1 for the parts outside the CDR3, the full variable domain is DGGITQSPKYLFRKEGQNVTLSCEQNLNHDAMYWYRQDPGQGLRLIYYSQIVNDFQKGDIAEGYSVSREKKESFPLTVTSAQKNPTAFYLCASSHKLGQGYEAFFGQGTRLTVV.